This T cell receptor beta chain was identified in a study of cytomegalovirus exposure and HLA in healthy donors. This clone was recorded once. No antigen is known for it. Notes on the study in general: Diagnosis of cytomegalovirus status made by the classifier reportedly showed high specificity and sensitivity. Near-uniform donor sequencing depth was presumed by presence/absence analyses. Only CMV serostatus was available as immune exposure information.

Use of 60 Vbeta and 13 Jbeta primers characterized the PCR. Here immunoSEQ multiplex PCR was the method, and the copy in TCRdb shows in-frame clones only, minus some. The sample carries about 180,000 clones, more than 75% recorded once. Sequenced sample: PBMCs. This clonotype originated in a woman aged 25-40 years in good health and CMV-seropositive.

CDR3 DNA: TGTGCCATCACCCGGGACAGGGAGACACCCCTCCACTTT. Translating it yields CAITRDRETPLHF. The genes are TRBV10-3 and TRBJ1-6; 9 positions agree with TRBD1. Germline V gives CDR1 ENHRY, CDR2 SYGVKD. The V segment lost 7 bases and the J segment 11 bases; nucleotides outside the gene matches: 6. This CDR3 has 13 amino acids.